The 25 T cell receptor beta chains below come from one sample, sequenced in a study of T cell responses to AZD1222 COVID-19 vaccine. Sequencing used immunoSEQ multiplex PCR; TCRdb keeps in-frame clones, though not all of them. The top ten hold over 1% of the sample, which has tens of thousands of clones, roughly 90% seen once. Specimen: peripheral blood, collected on day 0 of AZD1222 vaccination. The receptors shown here come from an adult in good health.

The chain recombines TRBV6-2 or TRBV6-3 with TRBJ2-7, with D possibly being TRBD1 (5 bases). The CDR3 runs to 13 residues. Trimming shortened V by 0 bases and J by 2 bases, and 5 bases separated the two germline ends. Per germline, CDR1 MNHEY and CDR2 SVGEGT. The CDR3 loop reads CASSYSDTYEQYF. In DNA form, the CDR3 reads TGTGCCAGCAGTTACTCGGACACCTACGAGCAGTACTTC.

The genes are TRBV28 and TRBJ2-7; 9 bases line up with TRBD2. The germline V gene has CDR1 MDHEN and CDR2 SYDVKM. The CDR3 consists of 15 residues. Trimming removed 7 bases from V and 5 bases from J; junction bases left unmatched: 12. The DNA of the CDR3 is TGTGCCAGCACCGCGAGCGGGAGGATTTTGCACGAGCAGTACTTC. Encoded protein: CASTASGRILHEQYF.

The chain recombines TRBV3-1 (or the pseudogene TRBV3-2) with TRBJ2-7; 8 bases agree with TRBD1. V was pared by 1 base and J by 5 bases, with 19 bases of the junction left unmatched. Per the germline V gene, CDR1 is LGHDT and CDR2 is YNNKEL (reference sequence). The CDR3 length is 19 residues. In nucleotides, the CDR3 is TGTGCCAGCAGCCAAGGCCCCCAGGACAGGGATATTAACAGCCACGAGCAGTACTTC. Translation gives CASSQGPQDRDINSHEQYF.

This chain links TRBV5-4 with TRBJ2-1, with 8 bases lining up with TRBD2. The CDR3 extends over 13 amino acids. V shed 3 bases and J 15 bases; nucleotides not matched to a gene: 11. The germline gives CDR1 SGHNT, CDR2 YYREEE (reference sequence). This CDR3 is CASSSSPGLVLFF. The CDR3 DNA reads TGTGCCAGCAGCTCCTCTCCGGGACTAGTGCTGTTCTTC. The full variable domain, completed using reference TRBV5-4 and TRBJ2-1, is ETGVTQSPTHLIKTRGQQVTLRCSSQSGHNTVSWYQQALGQGPQFIFQYYREEENGRGNFPPRFSGLQFPNYSSELNVNALELDDSALYLCASSSSPGLVLFFGPGTRLTVL.

The chain joins TRBV10-1 to TRBJ1-2, with D perhaps matching TRBD1 (5 bases). Germline V CDR1 and CDR2: WNHNN, SYGVQD (reference sequence). The CDR3 totals 13 residues. V lost 2 bases and J lost 6, with 10 bases in between. CDR3 sequence: CASSENQGDGYTF. CDR3 sequence (DNA): TGCGCCAGCAGTGAGAATCAGGGTGATGGCTACACCTTC.

The V and J genes are TRBV6-5 and TRBJ2-1, with unresolved D. The CDR3 totals 13 residues. Germline lookup yields CDR1 MNHEY and CDR2 SVGAGI. The ends were cut back, 8 bases at V and 6 bases at J, with 14 bases in the middle. The CDR3 sequence is CASAVYAGNEQFF. DNA for the CDR3: TGTGCCAGCGCAGTGTACGCAGGCAATGAGCAGTTCTTC.

The V gene is TRBV12-3 or TRBV12-4, the J gene TRBJ1-5, with D possibly TRBD1 on 6 matching bases. The V and J ends lost 5 bases and 6 bases respectively, with 11 bases between them. There are 13 residues in the CDR3. CDR3 residues: CASSPQGTQPQHF. CDR3 nucleotide sequence: TGTGCCAGCAGTCCACAGGGCACTCAGCCCCAGCATTTT.

V is TRBV5-1 and J is TRBJ2-1; D is ambiguous. The length of the CDR3 is 13 residues. Per the germline V gene, CDR1 is SGHRS and CDR2 is YFSETQ. With 5 bases removed from V and 2 bases from J, the gap between germline ends came to 8 bases. For the CDR3, the DNA is TGCGCCAGCAGTAGGGTTGCCTACAATGAGCAGTTCTTC. It is translated as CASSRVAYNEQFF.

Here the CDR3 DNA reads TGTGCCAGCAGTGCCCGCAGGTCCGGCACCGGGGAGCTGTTTTTT. This gives the protein CASSARRSGTGELFF. The gene calls are TRBV6-4 and TRBJ2-2; D call uncertain. V was cut by 4 bases and J by 4 bases, with 13 bases left in between. The V gene's germline CDR1 is MRHNA and CDR2 SNTAGT. There are 15 residues in the CDR3.

The J gene is TRBJ2-7, the V gene TRBV4-1; TRBD2 aligns across 11 bases. The germline gives CDR1 MGHRA, CDR2 YSYEKL. The CDR3 totals 16 residues. V gave up 5 bases and J gave up 2 bases; unmatched junction bases: 8. CDR3 region: CASSDRTSGPAYEQYF. CDR3 nucleotide sequence: TGCGCCAGCAGCGACAGGACTAGCGGGCCCGCCTACGAGCAGTACTTC.

The chain recombines TRBV6-5 with TRBJ1-4; no clear D. CDR3 length: 14 residues. Trimming stripped 5 bases from V and 4 bases from J, with 11 bases between. Germline V lookup: CDR1 MNHEY, CDR2 SVGAGI. The CDR3 sequence: CASSRSDYNEKLFF. In DNA, the CDR3 is TGTGCCAGCAGTCGTAGCGACTATAATGAAAAACTGTTTTTT.

Here the CDR3 DNA reads TGTGCCAGCAGCCGACAGGGTGGCGAGACCCAGTACTTC. This encodes CASSRQGGETQYF. This rearrangement joins TRBV7-9 to TRBJ2-5; 7 nucleotides agree with TRBD1. V lost 5 bases, J lost 5 bases, and 5 bases stayed unmatched. The CDR3 length is 13 residues. Looked up from germline, CDR1 is SEHNR and CDR2 is FQNEAQ (reference sequence). Filled out from reference TRBV7-9 and TRBJ2-5, the complete variable domain reads DTGVSQNPRHKITKRGQNVTFRCDPISEHNRLYWYRQTLGQGPEFLTYFQNEAQLEKSRLLSDRFSAERPKGSFSTLEIQRTEQGDSAMYLCASSRQGGETQYFGPGTRLLVL.

The chain is built from TRBV19 and TRBJ1-6, with a tentative D call TRBD1 (6 bases). The germline gives CDR1 LNHDA, CDR2 SQIVND (reference sequence). The ends were cut back, 3 bases at V and 5 bases at J, with 8 bases in the middle. This CDR3 is 14 amino acids long. This chain's CDR3 is CASSIRQDNSPLHF. The CDR3 nucleotides are TGTGCCAGTAGTATTCGACAGGATAATTCACCCCTCCACTTT.

The V and J genes are TRBV5-1 and TRBJ1-5; D ambiguous. Per the germline V gene, CDR1 is SGHRS and CDR2 is YFSETQ. CDR3 size: 15 residues. Trimming pared 1 base from V and 0 bases from J, leaving 8 bases between. The CDR3 protein is CASSLYGSSNQPQHF. CDR3 nucleotides: TGCGCCAGCAGCTTGTACGGGAGTAGCAATCAGCCCCAGCATTTT.

The chain has TRBV6-5 and TRBJ1-6; TRBD1 might be the D (6 bases). The CDR3 is 14 amino acids. Germline CDR1 is MNHEY and CDR2 is SVGAGI. Trimming took off 6 bases at V and 1 base at J, with 7 bases between the two ends. The CDR3 DNA reads TGTGCCAGCAGAGGACAGTCCTATAATTCACCCCTCCACTTT. Translating gives CASRGQSYNSPLHF.

The chain carries TRBV9 and TRBJ1-1; the D is unclear. This CDR3 region has 15 residues. Germline assignment: CDR1 SGDLS and CDR2 YYNGEE. Trimming removed 4 bases from V and 2 bases from J, with 15 bases in between. CDR3 loop: CASSPRLGPNTEAFF. As DNA, the CDR3 is TGTGCCAGCAGCCCGAGGCTAGGGCCTAACACTGAAGCTTTCTTT.

The chain joins TRBV3-1 (or the pseudogene TRBV3-2) to TRBJ1-3, with TRBD1 identical over 11 bases. V shed 4 bases and J 0 bases; nucleotides not matched to a gene: 5. This CDR3 is 17 amino acids long. Germline V gene lookup returns CDR1 LGHDT and CDR2 YNNKEL (reference sequence). CDR3 bases: TGTGCCAGCAGCCGCGGACAGGGGGCCTTCTCTGGAAACACCATATATTTT. Its translation is CASSRGQGAFSGNTIYF.

This clone appeared a single time. The rearrangement joins TRBV5-1 to TRBJ1-2; 7 bases agree with TRBD1. The CDR3 covers 13 residues. The germline gives CDR1 SGHRS, CDR2 YFSETQ. V shed 4 bases, J shed 9 bases, and the junction held 9 bases outside the gene matches. The CDR3 spells CASSVRQGVSYTF. For the CDR3, the DNA is TGCGCCAGCAGCGTACGACAGGGAGTCAGCTACACCTTC. The full variable domain, completed using reference TRBV5-1 and TRBJ1-2, is KAGVTQTPRYLIKTRGQQVTLSCSPISGHRSVSWYQQTPGQGLQFLFEYFSETQRNKGNFPGRFSGRQFSNSRSEMNVSTLELGDSALYLCASSVRQGVSYTFGSGTRLTVV.

The V gene is TRBV18, the J gene TRBJ2-3, with no clear D. The CDR3 covers 14 residues. Per the germline V gene, CDR1 is KGHSH and CDR2 is LQKENI. The V gene lost 8 bases and the J gene lost 0 bases, with 12 bases spanning the gap. For the CDR3, the DNA is TGTGCCAGCGCAAATTTTCTCAGCACAGATACGCAGTATTTT. Translation: CASANFLSTDTQYF.

The table lists this clone with a count of one. V and J are TRBV18 and TRBJ2-3; 8 bases agree with TRBD1. CDR3 length: 15 amino acids. V was clipped by 4 bases and J by 2 bases; unmatched bases: 5. Germline lookup yields CDR1 KGHSH and CDR2 LQKENI. CDR3 in DNA: TGTGCCAGCTCACTGGGACAGGAAAACACAGATACGCAGTATTTT. Translated: CASSLGQENTDTQYF.

The chain joins TRBV19 to TRBJ2-7; TRBD2 is a possible D gene (5 bases). Germline CDR1 is LNHDA and CDR2 is SQIVND (reference sequence). The CDR3 length is 16 residues. V lost 4 bases and J 2 bases, leaving 18 bases between the germline ends. The CDR3 region is CASSTRSAGHAYEQYF. The CDR3 DNA sequence: TGTGCCAGTAGTACAAGGAGCGCGGGCCATGCCTACGAGCAGTACTTC.

The chain is built from TRBV10-3 and TRBJ1-1; a weak D match, TRBD1 (5 bases). CDR1 is ENHRY and CDR2 is SYGVKD in the germline V gene. The V and J ends lost 8 bases and 3 bases respectively, with 13 bases between them. The CDR3 runs to 13 residues. CDR3 protein: CAIWDPKYTEAFF. In DNA, the CDR3 is TGTGCCATCTGGGACCCAAAGTACACTGAAGCTTTCTTT.

The chain links TRBV4-3 to TRBJ1-2; 8 bases agree with TRBD1. Trimming removed 6 bases from V and 4 bases from J; junction bases left unmatched: 10. CDR3 length equals 15 residues. Per the germline V gene, CDR1 is LGHNA and CDR2 is YSLEER. The CDR3 here is CASSITGTGFYGYTF. CDR3 DNA sequence: TGCGCCAGCAGTATTACCGGGACAGGCTTCTATGGCTACACCTTC.

Here the CDR3 DNA reads TGTGCCATCAGGGGGACAGGGGATGCTAGCACTGAAGCTTTCTTT. Translating gives CAIRGTGDASTEAFF. V is TRBV10-3 and J is TRBJ1-1; TRBD1 agrees at 10 bases. This CDR3 contains 15 residues. Germline V gives CDR1 ENHRY, CDR2 SYGVKD. V was clipped by 6 bases and J by 4 bases; unmatched bases: 8.

The chain links TRBV5-4 to TRBJ2-1; 9 nucleotides match TRBD2. Trimming took 4 bases from V and 10 from J; bases not matched to a gene: 12. The CDR3 consists of 15 residues. CDR1 and CDR2 from the germline V gene are SGHNT and YYREEE (reference sequence). Written as DNA, the CDR3 is TGTGCCAGCAGCCCGAACTATCCTGGGACTAGCGAGCAGTTCTTC. Residues: CASSPNYPGTSEQFF.